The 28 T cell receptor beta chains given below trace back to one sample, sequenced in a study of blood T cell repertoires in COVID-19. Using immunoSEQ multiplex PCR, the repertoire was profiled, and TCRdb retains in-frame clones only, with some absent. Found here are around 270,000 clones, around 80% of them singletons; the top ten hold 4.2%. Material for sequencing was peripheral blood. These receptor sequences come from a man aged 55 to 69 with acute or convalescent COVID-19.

DNA for the CDR3: TGTGCCAGCAGCTCGGCCCGGGACAGGGTTCAAGAGACCCAGTACTTC. Amino acids: CASSSARDRVQETQYF. The V gene is TRBV5-4, the J gene TRBJ2-5, with 9 bases identical to TRBD1. Trimming took 3 bases from V and 2 from J; bases not matched to a gene: 8. The germline V gene has CDR1 SGHNT and CDR2 YYREEE (reference sequence). This CDR3 contains 16 residues.

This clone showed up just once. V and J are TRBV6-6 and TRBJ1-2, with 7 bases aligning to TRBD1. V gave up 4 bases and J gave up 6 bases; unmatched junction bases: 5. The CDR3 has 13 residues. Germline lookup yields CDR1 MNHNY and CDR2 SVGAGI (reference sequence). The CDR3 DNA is TGTGCCAGCAGTTTGGGACAGCCAAATGGCTACACCTTC. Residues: CASSLGQPNGYTF.

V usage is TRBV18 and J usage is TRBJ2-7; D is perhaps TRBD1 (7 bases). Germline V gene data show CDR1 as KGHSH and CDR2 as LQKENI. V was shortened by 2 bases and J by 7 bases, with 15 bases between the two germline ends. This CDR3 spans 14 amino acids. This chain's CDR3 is CASSPSPQGGEQYF. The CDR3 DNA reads TGTGCCAGCTCACCATCCCCTCAGGGGGGTGAGCAGTACTTC.

The CDR3 protein is CASSTGTGSEQYF. In DNA form, the CDR3 reads TGTGCCAGTAGTACCGGGACAGGGAGCGAGCAGTACTTC. The chain uses TRBV19 and TRBJ2-7; 9 bases match TRBD1. The CDR3 is made up of 13 amino acids. Germline CDR1 LNHDA, CDR2 SQIVND (reference sequence). V trimming: 4 bases; J trimming: 6 bases; junction bases outside the gene matches: 4.

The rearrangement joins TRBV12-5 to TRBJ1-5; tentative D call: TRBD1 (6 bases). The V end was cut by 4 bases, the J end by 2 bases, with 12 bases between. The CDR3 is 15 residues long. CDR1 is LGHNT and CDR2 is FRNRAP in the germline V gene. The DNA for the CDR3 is TGTGCTAGTGGTTGGGGGCGCAGACGCAATCAGCCCCAGCATTTT. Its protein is CASGWGRRRNQPQHF. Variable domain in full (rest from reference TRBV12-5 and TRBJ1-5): DARVTQTPRHKVTEMGQEVTMRCQPILGHNTVFWYRQTMMQGLELLAYFRNRAPLDDSGMPKDRFSAEMPDATLATLKIQPSEPRDSAVYFCASGWGRRRNQPQHFGDGTRLSIL.

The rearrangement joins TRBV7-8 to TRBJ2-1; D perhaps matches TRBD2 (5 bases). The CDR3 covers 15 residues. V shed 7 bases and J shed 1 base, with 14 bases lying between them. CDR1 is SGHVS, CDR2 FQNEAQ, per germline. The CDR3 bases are TGTGCCAGCACCTGGGGAGATGCGTCCTACAATGAGCAGTTCTTC. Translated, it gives CASTWGDASYNEQFF.

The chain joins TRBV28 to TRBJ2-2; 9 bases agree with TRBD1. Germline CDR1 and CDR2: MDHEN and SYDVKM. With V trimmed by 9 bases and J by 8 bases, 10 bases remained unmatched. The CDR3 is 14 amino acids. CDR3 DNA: TGTGCCAGTAACGGACAGGGGAGGGCTGGGGAGCTGTTTTTT. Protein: CASNGQGRAGELFF.

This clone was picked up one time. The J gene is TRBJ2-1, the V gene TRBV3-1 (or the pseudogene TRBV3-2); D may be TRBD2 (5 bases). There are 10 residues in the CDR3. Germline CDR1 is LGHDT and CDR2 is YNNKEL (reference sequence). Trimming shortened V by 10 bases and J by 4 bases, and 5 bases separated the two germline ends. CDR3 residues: CATGYNEQFF. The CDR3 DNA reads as TGTGCCACGGGGTACAATGAGCAGTTCTTC.

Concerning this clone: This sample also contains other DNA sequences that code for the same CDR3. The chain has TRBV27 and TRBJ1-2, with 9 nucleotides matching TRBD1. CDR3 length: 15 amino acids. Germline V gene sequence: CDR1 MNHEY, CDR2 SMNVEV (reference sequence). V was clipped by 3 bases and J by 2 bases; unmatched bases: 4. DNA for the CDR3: TGTGCCAGCAGTTTGGGCGGGACAGGGAACTATGGCTACACCTTC. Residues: CASSLGGTGNYGYTF.

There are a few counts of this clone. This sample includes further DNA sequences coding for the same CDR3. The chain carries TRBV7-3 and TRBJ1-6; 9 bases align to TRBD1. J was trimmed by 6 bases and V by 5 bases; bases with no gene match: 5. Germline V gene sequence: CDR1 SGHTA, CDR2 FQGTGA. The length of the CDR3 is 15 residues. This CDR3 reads CASSPGTGLNSPLHF. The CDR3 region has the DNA TGTGCCAGCAGCCCCGGGACAGGGCTTAATTCACCCCTCCACTTT.

CDR3 loop: CASSQLVSGGLQETQYF. The CDR3 nucleotides read TGTGCCAGCAGCCAATTGGTTAGCGGGGGGCTCCAAGAGACCCAGTACTTC. This rearrangement joins TRBV3-1 (or the pseudogene TRBV3-2) to TRBJ2-5; 10 nucleotides align to TRBD2. The CDR3 totals 17 residues. With 2 bases clipped from V and 1 base from J, the junction kept 7 bases outside the gene matches. CDR1 and CDR2 (germline): LGHDT, YNNKEL (reference sequence).

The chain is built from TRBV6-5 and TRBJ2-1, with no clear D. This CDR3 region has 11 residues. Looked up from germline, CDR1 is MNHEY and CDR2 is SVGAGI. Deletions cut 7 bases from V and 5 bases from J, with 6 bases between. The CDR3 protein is CASTVHNEQFF. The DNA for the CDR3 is TGTGCCAGCACGGTCCACAATGAGCAGTTCTTC.

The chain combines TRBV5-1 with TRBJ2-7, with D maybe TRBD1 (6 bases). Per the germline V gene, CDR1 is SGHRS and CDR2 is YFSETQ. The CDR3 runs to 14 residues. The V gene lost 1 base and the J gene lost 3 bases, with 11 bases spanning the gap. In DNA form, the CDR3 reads TGCGCCAGCAGCTTGACAGGGAATCTCTACGAGCAGTACTTC. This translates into CASSLTGNLYEQYF.

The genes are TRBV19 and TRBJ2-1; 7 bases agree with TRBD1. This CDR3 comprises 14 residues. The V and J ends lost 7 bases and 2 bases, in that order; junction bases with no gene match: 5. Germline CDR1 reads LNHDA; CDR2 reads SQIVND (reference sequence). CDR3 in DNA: TGTGCCAGTACTTTGGGGACAGCCTACAATGAGCAGTTCTTC. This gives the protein CASTLGTAYNEQFF.

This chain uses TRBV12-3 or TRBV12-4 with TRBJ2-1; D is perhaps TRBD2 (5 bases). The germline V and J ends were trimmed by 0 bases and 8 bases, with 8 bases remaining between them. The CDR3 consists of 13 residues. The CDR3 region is CASSLAGEDEQFF. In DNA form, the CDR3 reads TGTGCCAGCAGTTTAGCGGGAGAAGATGAGCAGTTCTTC.

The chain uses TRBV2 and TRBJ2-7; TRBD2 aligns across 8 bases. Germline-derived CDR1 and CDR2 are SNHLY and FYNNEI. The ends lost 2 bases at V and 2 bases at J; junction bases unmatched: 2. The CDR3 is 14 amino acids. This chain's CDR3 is CASSELAGTYEQYF. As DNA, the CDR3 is TGTGCCAGCAGTGAACTAGCGGGCACCTACGAGCAGTACTTC. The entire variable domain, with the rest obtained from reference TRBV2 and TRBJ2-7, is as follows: EPEVTQTPSHQVTQMGQEVILRCVPISNHLYFYWYRQILGQKVEFLVSFYNNEISEKSEIFDDQFSVERPDGSNFTLKIRSTKLEDSAMYFCASSELAGTYEQYFGPGTRLTVT.

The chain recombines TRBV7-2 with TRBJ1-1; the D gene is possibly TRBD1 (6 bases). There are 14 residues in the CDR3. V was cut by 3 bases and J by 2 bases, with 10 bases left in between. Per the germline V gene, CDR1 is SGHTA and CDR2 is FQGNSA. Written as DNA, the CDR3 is TGTGCCAGCAGCTTCACAGGGCGCAACACTGAAGCTTTCTTT. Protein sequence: CASSFTGRNTEAFF.

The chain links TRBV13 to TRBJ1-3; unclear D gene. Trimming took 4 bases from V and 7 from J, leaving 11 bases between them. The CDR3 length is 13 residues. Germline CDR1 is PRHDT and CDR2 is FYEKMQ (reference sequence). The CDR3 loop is CASSSASRNTIYF. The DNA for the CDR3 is TGTGCCAGCAGCTCGGCTTCGCGGAACACCATATATTTT.

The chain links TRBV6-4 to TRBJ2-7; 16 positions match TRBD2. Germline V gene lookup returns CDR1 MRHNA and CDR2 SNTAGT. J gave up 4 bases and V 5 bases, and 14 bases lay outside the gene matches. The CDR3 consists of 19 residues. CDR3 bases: TGTGCCAGCAGTCTTGGGGTTGGGACTAGCGGGAGGGCCGAGTACGAGCAGTACTTC. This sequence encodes CASSLGVGTSGRAEYEQYF.

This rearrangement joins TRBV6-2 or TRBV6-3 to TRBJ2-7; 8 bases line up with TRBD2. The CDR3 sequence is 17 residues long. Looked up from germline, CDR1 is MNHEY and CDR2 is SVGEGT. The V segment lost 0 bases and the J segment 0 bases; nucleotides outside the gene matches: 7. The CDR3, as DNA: TGTGCCAGCAGTTACTCCCGGACTAGCCTTACCTCCTACGAGCAGTACTTC. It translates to CASSYSRTSLTSYEQYF.

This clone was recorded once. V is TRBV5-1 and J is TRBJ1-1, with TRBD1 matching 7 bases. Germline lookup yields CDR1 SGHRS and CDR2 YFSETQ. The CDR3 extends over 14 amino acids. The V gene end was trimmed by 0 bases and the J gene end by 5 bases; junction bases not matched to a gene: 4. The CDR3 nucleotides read TGCGCCAGCAGCTTGGTACAGGGGAAGACTGAAGCTTTCTTT. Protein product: CASSLVQGKTEAFF.

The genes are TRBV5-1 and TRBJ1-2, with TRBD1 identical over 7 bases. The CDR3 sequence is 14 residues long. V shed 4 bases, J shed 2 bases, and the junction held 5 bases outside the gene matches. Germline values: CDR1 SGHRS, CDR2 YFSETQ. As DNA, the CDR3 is TGCGCCAGCAGCCCTTCGGGACAGAACTATGGCTACACCTTC. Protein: CASSPSGQNYGYTF.

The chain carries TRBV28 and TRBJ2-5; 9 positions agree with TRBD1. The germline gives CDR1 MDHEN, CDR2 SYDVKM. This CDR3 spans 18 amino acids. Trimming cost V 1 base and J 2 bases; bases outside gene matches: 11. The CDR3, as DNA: TGTGCCAGCAGTTTATCGGAGGGGAGACAGGGGGTACAAGAGACCCAGTACTTC. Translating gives CASSLSEGRQGVQETQYF.

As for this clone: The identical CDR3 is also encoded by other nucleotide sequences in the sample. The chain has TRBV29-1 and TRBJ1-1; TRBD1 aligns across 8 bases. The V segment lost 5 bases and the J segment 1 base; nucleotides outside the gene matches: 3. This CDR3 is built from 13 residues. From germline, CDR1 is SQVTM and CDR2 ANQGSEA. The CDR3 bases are TGCAGCGTTAGGACAGGGAAGAACACTGAAGCTTTCTTT. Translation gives CSVRTGKNTEAFF.

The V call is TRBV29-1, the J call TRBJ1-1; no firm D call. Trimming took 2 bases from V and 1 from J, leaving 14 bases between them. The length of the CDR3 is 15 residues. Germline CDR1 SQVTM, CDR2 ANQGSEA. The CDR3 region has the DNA TGCAGCGTTGAAAGGGAGGGAGTGGCGAACACTGAAGCTTTCTTT. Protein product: CSVEREGVANTEAFF.

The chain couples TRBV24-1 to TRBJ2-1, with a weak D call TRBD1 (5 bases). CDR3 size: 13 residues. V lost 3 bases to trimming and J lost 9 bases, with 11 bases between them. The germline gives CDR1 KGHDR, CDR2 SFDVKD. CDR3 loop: CATSDLITGEQFF. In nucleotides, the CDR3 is TGTGCCACCAGTGATCTGATAACAGGTGAGCAGTTCTTC.

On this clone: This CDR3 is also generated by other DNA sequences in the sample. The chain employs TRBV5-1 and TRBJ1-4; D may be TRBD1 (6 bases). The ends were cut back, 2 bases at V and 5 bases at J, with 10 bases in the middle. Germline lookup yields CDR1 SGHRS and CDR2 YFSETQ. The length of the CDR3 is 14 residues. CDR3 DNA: TGCGCCAGCAGCTTACAGGGCCCCAATGAAAAACTGTTTTTT. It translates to CASSLQGPNEKLFF.

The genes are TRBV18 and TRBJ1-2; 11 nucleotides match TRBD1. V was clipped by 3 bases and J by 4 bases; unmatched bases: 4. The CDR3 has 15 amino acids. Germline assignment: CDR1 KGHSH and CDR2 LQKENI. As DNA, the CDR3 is TGTGCCAGCTCACCCGGGACAGGGGGAACCTATGGCTACACCTTC. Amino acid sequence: CASSPGTGGTYGYTF.